One and the same sample provided the 21 T cell receptor beta chains below, sequenced in a study of cytomegalovirus exposure and HLA in healthy donors. The PCR used 60 Vbeta and 13 Jbeta primers. Clones were sequenced by immunoSEQ multiplex PCR, and TCRdb holds only the in-frame ones, with some missing. The repertoire holds 300,000 or so clones, with about 83% as singletons. Sequenced sample: PBMCs. Source of these receptors: a woman aged 40 to 50 in good health and CMV-seropositive.

This rearrangement joins TRBV10-3 to TRBJ1-2, with D tentatively TRBD1 (5 bases). Germline V gene sequence: CDR1 ENHRY, CDR2 SYGVKD. V was pared by 2 bases and J by 6 bases, with 19 bases between. The CDR3 totals 16 residues. CDR3 region: CAISERRDGPEDGYTF. CDR3 nucleotide sequence: TGTGCCATCAGTGAGCGGCGGGACGGCCCAGAGGATGGCTACACCTTC.

This clone occurred a few times. The rearrangement joins TRBV11-2 to TRBJ2-7, with TRBD1 identical over 7 bases. CDR3 length: 15 residues. Germline CDR1 reads SGHAT; CDR2 reads FQNNGV. V dropped 3 bases and J dropped 3; count of bases not matched to a gene: 8. This CDR3 is CASSFLPTGDYEQYF. In nucleotides, the CDR3 is TGTGCCAGCAGCTTCTTGCCTACAGGGGACTACGAGCAGTACTTC. Full variable domain (remainder filled in from reference TRBV11-2 and TRBJ2-7): EAGVAQSPRYKIIEKRQSVAFWCNPISGHATLYWYQQILGQGPKLLIQFQNNGVVDDSQLPKDRFSAERLKGVDSTLKIQPAKLEDSAVYLCASSFLPTGDYEQYFGPGTRLTVT.

The chain employs TRBV29-1 and TRBJ1-1, with TRBD1 matching 8 bases. The CDR3 contains 12 residues. The V gene's germline CDR1 is SQVTM and CDR2 ANQGSEA. Trimming removed 5 bases from V and 3 bases from J; junction bases left unmatched: 2. CDR3 bases: TGCAGCGTTAAACAGGGGGACACTGAAGCTTTCTTT. Its protein product is CSVKQGDTEAFF.

The rearrangement links TRBV28 to TRBJ2-7; perhaps TRBD2 as D (5 bases). This CDR3 has 16 residues. With 4 bases removed from V and 1 base from J, the gap between germline ends came to 17 bases. Germline V lookup: CDR1 MDHEN, CDR2 SYDVKM. DNA of the CDR3: TGTGCCAGCAGTTCACCAAGACGCGGCGGGTCCTACGAGCAGTACTTC. Amino acid sequence: CASSSPRRGGSYEQYF.

This clone was detected once. The rearrangement links TRBV5-6 to TRBJ1-5; perhaps TRBD1 as D (5 bases). Germline lookup yields CDR1 SGHDT and CDR2 YYEEEE. Trimming pared 1 base from V and 0 bases from J, leaving 8 bases between. The CDR3 covers 15 residues. The CDR3, as DNA: TGTGCCAGCAGCTTGTACAGGTATAGCAATCAGCCCCAGCATTTT. Its translation is CASSLYRYSNQPQHF.

The chain couples TRBV13 to TRBJ2-5, with a possible D match to TRBD2 (6 bases). With the DNA end fitting TRBJ2-7 better, the J assignment may be wrong. This CDR3 has 14 residues. The germline V gene has CDR1 PRHDT and CDR2 FYEKMQ (reference sequence). CDR3 bases: TGTGCCAGCAGCTTAGGACTAGCCAGCTACGAGCAGTACTTC. As protein: CASSLGLASYEQYF.

This chain uses TRBV14 with TRBJ1-2; D is ambiguous. CDR1 is SGHDN and CDR2 is FVKESK in the germline V gene. V was shortened by 1 base and J by 8 bases, with 8 bases between the two germline ends. This CDR3 has 12 amino acids. CDR3 loop: CASSQAPLGYTF. CDR3 DNA sequence: TGTGCCAGCAGCCAAGCTCCTCTAGGCTACACCTTC.

The chain joins TRBV4-1 to TRBJ2-1; D is uncertain. The germline gives CDR1 MGHRA, CDR2 YSYEKL. Trimming took off 0 bases at V and 2 bases at J, with 5 bases between the two ends. The CDR3 covers 14 residues. The CDR3 coding sequence is TGCGCCAGCAGCCAAGAACTTCCCTACAATGAGCAGTTCTTC. Protein sequence: CASSQELPYNEQFF.

This rearrangement joins TRBV11-3 to TRBJ2-5; no reliable D call. V was shortened by 5 bases and J by 5 bases, with 12 bases between the two germline ends. The CDR3 runs 13 residues. Germline V gives CDR1 SGHNT, CDR2 YENEEA. This chain's CDR3 is CASSPFNAETQYF. The CDR3 coding sequence is TGTGCCAGCAGCCCATTCAACGCGGAGACCCAGTACTTC.

CDR3: CASSTSSNEKLFF. The CDR3 nucleotides read TGTGCCAGTAGTACCTCTTCTAATGAAAAACTGTTTTTT. The chain has TRBV19 and TRBJ1-4; D is uncertain. Looked up from germline, CDR1 is LNHDA and CDR2 is SQIVND (reference sequence). The CDR3 is 13 residues long. Deletions cut 4 bases from V and 3 bases from J, with 6 bases between.

The CDR3 DNA is TGTGCCAGCAGCGCGGGACTCGACGGGGTAGAGACCCAGTACTTC. It encodes CASSAGLDGVETQYF. The rearrangement uses TRBV28 and TRBJ2-5, with a weak D call TRBD2 (6 bases). Germline CDR1 and CDR2: MDHEN and SYDVKM. V was clipped by 6 bases and J by 4 bases, with 18 bases between them. This CDR3 spans 15 amino acids.

This clone occurred once. At one end the junction does not follow the germline gene, possibly because of a read error. The gene calls are TRBV29-1 and TRBJ1-1, with D possibly TRBD1 on 5 matching bases. CDR1 is SQVTM and CDR2 is ANQGSEA in the germline V gene. This CDR3 is 14 amino acids long. In DNA, the CDR3 is TGCAGCGTTGAGTCGCAGACAGTCCCCACTGAAACTTTCTTT. Translation: CSVESQTVPTETFF. The variable domain in full, with the rest retrieved from reference TRBV29-1 and TRBJ1-1, is SAVISQKPSRDICQRGTSLTIQCQVDSQVTMMFWYRQQPGQSLTLIATANQGSEATYESGFVIDKFPISRPNLTFSTLTVSNMSPEDSSIYLCSVESQTVPTETFFGQGTRLTVV.

The rearrangement joins TRBV7-9 to TRBJ2-2; 7 positions match TRBD2. Germline CDR1 SEHNR, CDR2 FQNEAQ (reference sequence). This CDR3 spans 15 amino acids. V shed 1 base, J shed 6 bases, and the junction held 5 bases outside the gene matches. The CDR3 DNA is TGTGCCAGCAGCTTAGGGACTAGTTACTCCGGGGAGCTGTTTTTT. Translating it yields CASSLGTSYSGELFF.

V gene TRBV4-3 combines with J gene TRBJ2-3; 10 nucleotides line up with TRBD2. The length of the CDR3 is 16 residues. Germline CDR1 LGHNA, CDR2 YSLEER. J lost 3 bases, V lost 0 bases, and 3 bases had no gene match. CDR3 coding DNA: TGCGCCAGCAGCCAAGAGGCTAGCGGGAGAACAGATACGCAGTATTTT. It is translated as CASSQEASGRTDTQYF.

This rearrangement joins TRBV6-1 to TRBJ2-1, with 12 bases aligning to TRBD2. V lost 4 bases and J lost 8; bases outside the gene matches: 15. CDR1 MNHNS and CDR2 SASEGT come from the germline V gene. The length of the CDR3 is 18 residues. The CDR3 DNA sequence: TGTGCCAGCAGTGTAGGACCCCGACCTAGCGGGAGGGGGTATGAGCAGTTCTTC. Its translation: CASSVGPRPSGRGYEQFF.

This chain connects TRBV30 to TRBJ1-2; D is possibly TRBD1 (5 bases). V lost 2 bases and J lost 6, with 16 bases in between. The CDR3 is 14 residues long. In germline, CDR1 is GTSNPN, CDR2 SVGIG (reference sequence). The DNA of the CDR3 is TGTGCCTGGAGTTTTGGGCAGGGTGGGGATGGCTACACCTTC. The encoded protein is CAWSFGQGGDGYTF.

This sequence joins TRBV4-3 and TRBJ1-2; D is unresolved. V was pared by 0 bases and J by 5 bases, with 13 bases between. CDR1 is LGHNA and CDR2 is YSLEER in the germline V gene. There are 15 residues in the CDR3. This CDR3 is CASSQDGTGWYGYTF. The CDR3 DNA reads as TGCGCCAGCAGCCAAGATGGTACTGGTTGGTATGGCTACACCTTC.

J is TRBJ1-4 and V is TRBV4-1; 11 nucleotides agree with TRBD1. Germline CDR1 reads MGHRA; CDR2 reads YSYEKL. This CDR3 has 17 residues. Trimming took 0 bases from V and 6 from J; bases not matched to a gene: 6. CDR3 amino acids: CASSQEWGQGGYEKLFF. The DNA for the CDR3 is TGCGCCAGCAGCCAAGAATGGGGACAGGGGGGATATGAAAAACTGTTTTTT.

Comments on this clone: One end of the junction varies from germline; a read error may be responsible. In DNA form, the CDR3 reads TGTTCCAGCAGCTCGGGGACTAGCGGCCCTACAGCAACAGAGACCCAGTACTTC. This encodes CSSSSGTSGPTATETQYF. The rearrangement joins TRBV7-9 to TRBJ2-5; 11 bases match TRBD2. The CDR3 covers 18 residues. CDR1 is SEHNR and CDR2 is FQNEAQ in the germline V gene (reference sequence). The entire variable domain, with the rest obtained from reference TRBV7-9 and TRBJ2-5, is as follows: DTGVSQNPRHKITKRGQNVTFRCDPISEHNRLYWYRQTLGQGPEFLTYFQNEAQLEKSRLLSDRFSAERPKGSFSTLEIQRTEQGDSAMYLCSSSSGTSGPTATETQYFGPGTRLLVL.

V usage is TRBV7-2 and J usage is TRBJ1-1; no definite D call. The germline V gene has CDR1 SGHTA and CDR2 FQGNSA. The CDR3 runs to 15 residues. V lost 3 bases to trimming and J lost 7 bases, with 18 bases between them. CDR3 coding DNA: TGTGCCAGCAGCTTGAGGGTCGGAATGGACCGTGAAGCTTTCTTT. Its translation: CASSLRVGMDREAFF.

The J gene is TRBJ1-1, the V gene TRBV28, with D possibly TRBD1 on 6 matching bases. The V gene's germline CDR1 is MDHEN and CDR2 SYDVKM. CDR3 length: 14 amino acids. V was clipped by 2 bases and J by 7 bases, with 14 bases between them. The CDR3 DNA is TGTGCCAGCAGTTTAACCAGGGGTCGTGATGAAGCTTTCTTT. Its protein product is CASSLTRGRDEAFF.